Below are 21 T cell receptor beta chains sequenced from a single sample in a study of sequential checkpoint blockade in melanoma. Noted treatment: randomized to nivolumab then ipilimumab (arm A) or the reverse (arm B). Data came from immunoSEQ multiplex PCR; TCRdb stores just in-frame clones and leaves some out. The sample records thousands of clones, more than 20% being singletons. This specimen consisted of tumor tissue (inferred from file names), obtained from a patient given nivolumab and ipilimumab in sequence. The receptors were gathered from a human donor with melanoma.

The chain employs TRBV5-1 and TRBJ2-2; 7 bases line up with TRBD1. The germline V gene encodes CDR1 SGHRS and CDR2 YFSETQ. The CDR3 loop spans 14 amino acids. Trimming at V came to 5 bases and at J to 1 base, leaving 2 bases not matched to a gene. The CDR3 loop reads CASSGQVNTGELFF. Written as DNA, the CDR3 is TGCGCCAGCAGTGGACAGGTGAACACCGGGGAGCTGTTTTTT.

This clone came up many times. The genes are TRBV11-3 and TRBJ2-5; the D gene is possibly TRBD2 (7 bases). V was shortened by 6 bases and J by 5 bases, with 16 bases between the two germline ends. This CDR3 spans 14 amino acids. Germline CDR1 and CDR2: SGHNT and YENEEA. The CDR3 region is CASSRGAGGETQYF. The CDR3, as DNA: TGTGCCAGCAGTCGGGGGGCAGGCGGGGAGACCCAGTACTTC. Based on the CDR3 plus reference TRBV11-3 and TRBJ2-5, the full variable domain is EAGVVQSPRYKIIEKKQPVAFWCNPISGHNTLYWYLQNLGQGPELLIRYENEEAVDDSQLPKDRFSAERLKGVDSTLKIQPAELGDSAVYLCASSRGAGGETQYFGPGTRLLVL.

The V call is TRBV19, the J call TRBJ1-1; perhaps TRBD1 as D (5 bases). CDR1 and CDR2 (germline): LNHDA, SQIVND (reference sequence). Trimming shortened V by 6 bases and J by 0 bases, and 11 bases separated the two germline ends. The CDR3 is 14 residues long. The CDR3 nucleotides are TGTGCCAGTAGAGGGGTCTCCATGAACACTGAAGCTTTCTTT. Translation gives CASRGVSMNTEAFF.

This sequence joins TRBV18 and TRBJ2-7, with D tentatively TRBD1 (5 bases). V lost 3 bases and J lost 3, with 9 bases in between. This CDR3 has 13 amino acids. Looked up from germline, CDR1 is KGHSH and CDR2 is LQKENI. This chain's CDR3 is CASSPGHLYEQYF. For the CDR3, the DNA is TGTGCCAGCTCACCCGGACACCTCTACGAGCAGTACTTC.

This clone is categorized as medium-sized. The chain is built from TRBV6-8 and TRBJ2-3, with 7 bases identical to TRBD2. Looked up from germline, CDR1 is MNHGY and CDR2 is SAAAGT. The ends lost 2 bases at V and 10 bases at J; junction bases unmatched: 9. The CDR3 consists of 14 residues. CDR3 sequence reads: CASSYGGSGVAQYF. CDR3 nucleotides: TGTGCCAGCAGTTACGGCGGGAGTGGGGTTGCGCAGTATTTT.

This rearrangement joins TRBV11-3 to TRBJ2-7; 7 nucleotides match TRBD2. Germline assignment: CDR1 SGHNT and CDR2 YENEEA. The J segment lost 4 bases and the V segment lost 1 base, leaving 13 bases of the junction unmatched. This CDR3 is built from 17 residues. In DNA form, the CDR3 reads TGTGCCAGCAGCTTAGGGGTGGGAGGGACTATCGGATACGAGCAGTACTTC. Translation: CASSLGVGGTIGYEQYF. Supplemented by reference TRBV11-3 and TRBJ2-7, the full variable domain reads EAGVVQSPRYKIIEKKQPVAFWCNPISGHNTLYWYLQNLGQGPELLIRYENEEAVDDSQLPKDRFSAERLKGVDSTLKIQPAELGDSAVYLCASSLGVGGTIGYEQYFGPGTRLTVT.

This clone was found a few times. V is TRBV19 and J is TRBJ1-3, with 10 bases matching TRBD1. The CDR3 totals 13 residues. Germline assignment: CDR1 LNHDA and CDR2 SQIVND (reference sequence). Germline trimming cut 8 bases from V and 10 bases from J; bases unmatched to any gene: 8. For the CDR3, the DNA is TGTGCCAGTTCCCGGACAGGGGGAAGTACCATATATTTT. It yields the protein CASSRTGGSTIYF. Full variable domain (missing parts from reference TRBV19 and TRBJ1-3): DGGITQSPKYLFRKEGQNVTLSCEQNLNHDAMYWYRQDPGQGLRLIYYSQIVNDFQKGDIAEGYSVSREKKESFPLTVTSAQKNPTAFYLCASSRTGGSTIYFGEGSWLTVV.

The chain couples TRBV5-1 to TRBJ2-6; D unclear. The CDR3 length is 15 residues. With 3 bases removed from V and 0 bases from J, the gap between germline ends came to 7 bases. Per the germline V gene, CDR1 is SGHRS and CDR2 is YFSETQ. The CDR3, as DNA: TGCGCCAGCAGCTACGGCAACTCTGGGGCCAACGTCCTGACTTTC. Translated, it gives CASSYGNSGANVLTF.

J is TRBJ2-3 and V is TRBV9; D not resolved. The CDR3 consists of 14 residues. Germline lookup yields CDR1 SGDLS and CDR2 YYNGEE. V was shortened by 3 bases and J by 1 base, with 9 bases between the two germline ends. CDR3 in DNA: TGTGCCAGCAGCGCGATTGCTCGCACAGATACGCAGTATTTT. It translates to CASSAIARTDTQYF.

The sample holds many counts of this clone. V and J are TRBV11-3 and TRBJ2-5; 9 nucleotides match TRBD1. The length of the CDR3 is 15 residues. V lost 5 bases to trimming and J lost 5 bases; unmatched junction nucleotides: 9. Germline CDR1 reads SGHNT; CDR2 reads YENEEA. The CDR3 region is CASSPTGGSLETQYF. The CDR3 DNA reads as TGTGCCAGCAGCCCGACAGGGGGGAGTTTGGAGACCCAGTACTTC.

This clone was detected a few times. At one of its ends the junction is not consistent with the germline gene, which may arise from a read error. This sequence joins TRBV6-8 and TRBJ2-3; 8 nucleotides agree with TRBD2. CDR3 length: 15 residues. Germline loops: CDR1 MNHGY, CDR2 SAAAGT. CDR3 coding DNA: TGTGCCATCAGTGGTAGCGGGAAGGAGGCAGATACGCAGTATTTT. The encoded protein is CAISGSGKEADTQYF.

This clone was seen repeatedly, ten times or more. J is TRBJ2-7 and V is TRBV6-8, with D perhaps given as TRBD1 or TRBD2 (6 bases each). This CDR3 contains 16 residues. Germline V gene sequence: CDR1 MNHGY, CDR2 SAAAGT. V was clipped by 5 bases and J by 6 bases, with 23 bases between them. The CDR3 nucleotides are TGTGCCAGCAGTCATGGAGGGGTTCTCCTACAGGGCGAGCAGTACTTC. It encodes CASSHGGVLLQGEQYF.

J is TRBJ2-3 and V is TRBV11-3; a weak D match, TRBD2 (6 bases). Deletions cut 5 bases from V and 4 bases from J, with 16 bases between. Germline CDR1 SGHNT, CDR2 YENEEA. The CDR3 consists of 15 residues. The CDR3 region is CASSQTTRGSDTQYF. In DNA form, the CDR3 reads TGTGCCAGCAGCCAAACTACACGGGGGTCAGATACGCAGTATTTT.

This clone was counted ten times or more. This sequence joins TRBV6-8 and TRBJ2-7; D is undetermined. The V end lost 6 bases, the J end lost 6 bases, and 12 bases lay between the germline ends. Looked up from germline, CDR1 is MNHGY and CDR2 is SAAAGT. This CDR3 is built from 12 residues. The CDR3 reads CASSVPTSEQYF. CDR3 in DNA: TGTGCCAGCAGCGTCCCCACGAGCGAGCAGTACTTC.

The V call is TRBV18, the J call TRBJ2-1; D call uncertain. The CDR3 contains 14 residues. Germline V gives CDR1 KGHSH, CDR2 LQKENI. With 0 bases removed from V and 7 bases from J, the gap between germline ends came to 10 bases. The CDR3 protein is CASSPPGSGNEQFF. DNA for the CDR3: TGTGCCAGCTCACCACCGGGCAGTGGGAATGAGCAGTTCTTC.

This clone was recorded many times. One end of the junction fails to match germline, which may point to a read error. The V gene is TRBV23-1, the J gene TRBJ2-1; 13 bases are a match to TRBD2. TRBV23-1 is designated an ORF whose function remains uncertain. CDR3 size: 18 residues. CDR3 in amino acids: CASSQYRLAGGLGNEQFF. As DNA, the CDR3 is TGCGCCAGCAGCCAATACCGACTAGCGGGAGGTCTGGGAAATGAGCAGTTCTTC.

In its sample, this clone is medium-sized. The rearrangement joins TRBV6-8 to TRBJ2-7; TRBD2 aligns across 7 bases. The CDR3 runs to 15 residues. After removal of 10 bases from V and 0 bases from J, the junction contained 12 bases not matched to a gene. Germline V lookup: CDR1 MNHGY, CDR2 SAAAGT. In DNA form, the CDR3 reads TGTGCCACTATTGGGGGGGATACAAGCTCCTACGAGCAGTACTTC. It encodes CATIGGDTSSYEQYF.

The chain employs TRBV19 and TRBJ2-7; perhaps TRBD1 as D (6 bases). There are 16 residues in the CDR3. The V gene's germline CDR1 is LNHDA and CDR2 SQIVND (reference sequence). Trimming removed 1 base from V and 5 bases from J, with 18 bases in between. DNA of the CDR3: TGTGCCAGTAGTATAGGCCCCCGTTCAGGGGTCCACGAGCAGTACTTC. It encodes CASSIGPRSGVHEQYF.

By frequency in the sample, this clone is medium-sized. The chain links TRBV28 to TRBJ2-5, with D perhaps matching TRBD1 (5 bases). V was shortened by 4 bases and J by 1 base, with 16 bases between the two germline ends. The CDR3 totals 16 residues. Germline lookup yields CDR1 MDHEN and CDR2 SYDVKM. The CDR3 coding sequence is TGTGCCAGCAGTTCCCTCGGACACCTGGCCCAAGAGACCCAGTACTTC. The encoded protein is CASSSLGHLAQETQYF.

This clone was observed at least ten times. This chain links TRBV11-3 with TRBJ2-3; 9 bases match TRBD2. CDR1 and CDR2 (germline): SGHNT, YENEEA. V was clipped by 5 bases and J by 4 bases; unmatched bases: 13. The CDR3 loop spans 17 amino acids. This CDR3 reads CASSGAEGLARPDTQYF. The CDR3 nucleotides read TGTGCCAGCAGCGGAGCCGAGGGACTAGCCCGCCCAGATACGCAGTATTTT.

This clone was recorded a few times. The rearrangement links TRBV6-8 to TRBJ1-1; D possibly corresponds to TRBD1 (6 bases). The germline CDR1 and CDR2 sequences are MNHGY and SAAAGT. V lost 5 bases and J lost 0, with 13 bases in between. The CDR3 length is 15 residues. Here the CDR3 reads CASSVTTGMNTEAFF. For the CDR3, the DNA is TGTGCCAGCAGTGTAACGACAGGAATGAACACTGAAGCTTTCTTT.